This is a list of T cell receptor beta chains from one sample in a study of cytotoxic CD8 clonotypes in ibrutinib-treated CLL. Clones were sequenced by immunoSEQ multiplex PCR, and TCRdb holds only the in-frame ones, with some missing. The sample contains 110,000 to 150,000 clones, 75% to 95% of which appear only once. The sequencing here drew on PBMCs, taken after 12 months of ibrutinib treatment. These TCRs come from a human donor with chronic lymphocytic leukemia. CDR3s include the opening cysteine and the closing phenylalanine or tryptophan. A D gene is named only where the DNA matches it firmly. Clone size is not always given. Where it is, it says once, few, many or a class for expanded clones.

-	-	TRBV27	TRBJ2-2	CASSFSGLNTGELFF	TGTGCCAGCAGTTTCAGCGGGTTGAACACCGGGGAGCTGTTTTTT
TRBD2	-	TRBV9	TRBJ2-5	CASSAGPAPLAGDDWETQYF	TGTGCCAGCAGCGCAGGACCTGCCCCGCTAGCGGGAGACGATTGGGAGACCCAGTACTTC
TRBD2	-	TRBV28	TRBJ2-1	CASSPPTSGSRAEQFF	TGTGCCAGCAGTCCGCCGACTAGCGGGAGTAGAGCTGAGCAGTTCTTC
-	once	TRBV28	TRBJ2-3	CATAASSWSDTQYF	TGTGCCACGGCAGCCAGCTCGTGGTCAGATACGCAGTATTTT
TRBD2	-	TRBV7-9	TRBJ2-7	CASSPAGGASYEQYF	TGTGCCAGCAGCCCGGCGGGGGGGGCCTCCTACGAGCAGTACTTC
-	-	TRBV2	TRBJ2-7	CASSGGELYEQYF	TGTGCCAGCAGTGGGGGGGAGCTGTACGAGCAGTACTTC
-	-	TRBV7-9	TRBJ2-7	CASSPRTVSYEQYF	TGTGCCAGCAGCCCTCGGACAGTCTCCTACGAGCAGTACTTC
TRBD2	-	TRBV9	TRBJ2-2	CASSPIRSGTSGRDDTGELFF	TGTGCCAGCAGCCCCATACGAAGCGGGACTAGCGGGAGGGACGACACCGGGGAGCTGTTTTTT
TRBD1	-	TRBV7-9	TRBJ1-2	CASSFRGQINGYTF	TGTGCCAGCAGCTTTCGGGGACAGATAAATGGCTACACCTTC
-	-	TRBV5-5	TRBJ1-1	CASSLAPNTEAFF	TGTGCCAGCAGCCTGGCCCCGAACACTGAAGCTTTCTTT
TRBD1	-	TRBV27	TRBJ2-3	CASRQGPDTQYF	TGTGCCAGCCGACAGGGGCCGGATACGCAGTATTTT
-	-	TRBV5-6	TRBJ1-5	CASSLAENQGDNQPQHF	TGTGCCAGCAGCTTGGCGGAAAATCAGGGAGACAATCAGCCCCAGCATTTT
TRBD1	-	TRBV6-6	TRBJ1-3	CASSKQGAVGNTIYF	TGTGCCAGCAGTAAACAGGGGGCAGTTGGAAACACCATATATTTT
TRBD2	-	TRBV7-8	TRBJ2-5	CASSSRRPSGGETQYF	TGTGCCAGCAGCTCCAGGCGTCCCTCGGGGGGAGAGACCCAGTACTTC
TRBD1	-	TRBV5-1	TRBJ2-7	CASSSMTGGYEQYF	TGCGCCAGCAGCTCTATGACAGGGGGCTACGAGCAGTACTTC
-	-	TRBV6-6	TRBJ2-5	CATGETQYF	TGTGCCACCGGGGAGACCCAGTACTTC
-	once	TRBV16	TRBJ1-1	CASSQLKVGTEAFF	TGTGCCAGCAGCCAATTGAAGGTAGGGACTGAAGCTTTCTTT
TRBD1	-	TRBV28	TRBJ1-5	CASSLRGQIYSNQPQHF	TGTGCCAGCAGTTTAAGGGGACAGATTTATAGCAATCAGCCCCAGCATTTT
-	-	TRBV9	TRBJ1-2	CASSVERDGYTF	TGTGCCAGCAGCGTAGAACGGGATGGCTACACCTTC
-	once	TRBV28	TRBJ2-5	CASSLSGQETQYF	TGTGCCAGCAGTTTATCAGGACAAGAGACCCAGTACTTC
-	-	TRBV10-3	TRBJ2-5	CAISESTQETQYF	TGTGCCATCAGTGAGTCAACACAAGAGACCCAGTACTTC
-	-	TRBV18	TRBJ2-1	CASSLLGVNEQFF	TGTGCCAGCTCACTATTGGGGGTCAATGAGCAGTTCTTC
TRBD2	-	TRBV7-9	TRBJ2-7	CASSLEGLAGAYEQYF	TGTGCCAGCAGCCTAGAAGGACTAGCGGGAGCCTACGAGCAGTACTTC
-	-	TRBV4-2	TRBJ2-7	CASSQGLLDSYEQYF	TGTGCCAGCAGCCAAGGGCTGCTGGACTCCTACGAGCAGTACTTC
-	-	TRBV4-3	TRBJ2-1	CASSQIWLDGRVNEQFF	TGCGCCAGCAGCCAGATCTGGCTTGACGGGAGAGTGAATGAGCAGTTCTTC
TRBD2	-	TRBV6-5	TRBJ2-3	CASSYEGTISDTQYF	TGTGCCAGCAGTTACGAGGGGACTATTTCGGATACGCAGTATTTT
-	-	TRBV7-3	TRBJ1-5	CASSFVGKSNQPQHF	TGTGCCAGCAGCTTTGTCGGGAAGAGCAATCAGCCCCAGCATTTT
TRBD2	-	TRBV5-8	TRBJ2-6	CASSFSGRNSGANVLTF	TGTGCCAGCAGCTTTAGCGGGAGGAACTCTGGGGCCAACGTCCTGACTTTC
-	once	TRBV27	TRBJ2-5	CASSLSEQETQYF	TGTGCCAGCAGTTTATCGGAACAAGAGACCCAGTACTTC
TRBD2	-	TRBV2	TRBJ2-7	CASTPGASGSYEQYF	TGTGCCAGCACTCCAGGAGCCAGCGGGAGCTACGAGCAGTACTTC
-	once	TRBV27	TRBJ2-7	CASSRLAGYEQYF	TGTGCCAGCTCCCGCCTGGCGGGATACGAGCAGTACTTC
-	-	TRBV9	TRBJ2-7	CASSVSGAYEQYF	TGTGCCAGCAGCGTATCAGGGGCCTACGAGCAGTACTTC
TRBD1	-	TRBV5-6	TRBJ1-2	CASSLLTGNYGYTF	TGTGCCAGCAGCCTGCTGACAGGGAACTATGGCTACACCTTC
TRBD2	-	TRBV7-3	TRBJ2-7	CASSLLSGGHYEQYF	TGTGCCAGCAGCTTACTTAGCGGGGGACACTACGAGCAGTACTTC
-	-	TRBV9	TRBJ2-7	CASSGNSVAASEQYF	TGTGCCAGCAGCGGAAACTCAGTCGCGGCATCGGAGCAGTACTTC
-	-	TRBV19	TRBJ2-3	CATSGSGTDTQYF	TGTGCCACTTCTGGTAGCGGCACAGATACGCAGTATTTT
-	-	TRBV5-1	TRBJ2-3	CASSGGDTQYF	TGCGCCAGCAGCGGGGGGGATACGCAGTATTTT
-	-	TRBV2	TRBJ2-7	CASNQVRGEQYF	TGTGCCAGCAATCAGGTCCGGGGGGAGCAGTACTTC
-	-	TRBV4-3	TRBJ2-1	CASSQDVHRHLINEQFF	TGCGCCAGCAGCCAAGATGTCCACCGACACCTAATCAATGAGCAGTTCTTC
-	once	TRBV27	TRBJ2-2	CASSLGLANTGELFF	TGTGCCAGCAGTTTAGGTCTAGCGAACACCGGGGAGCTGTTTTTT
TRBD2	-	TRBV4-2	TRBJ2-7	CASSQDWGTSGSKGYEQYF	TGTGCCAGCAGCCAAGATTGGGGGACTAGCGGGAGTAAAGGCTACGAGCAGTACTTC
-	once	TRBV5-1	TRBJ2-5	CASSLGRESPPRETQYF	TGCGCCAGCAGCTTGGGACGGGAGTCTCCTCCAAGGGAGACCCAGTACTTC
TRBD2	-	TRBV11-2	TRBJ2-5	CASNLMTSGQETQYF	TGTGCCAGCAACCTAATGACTAGCGGTCAAGAGACCCAGTACTTC
TRBD2	-	TRBV11-3	TRBJ2-1	CASSLEPGGYNEQFF	TGTGCCAGCAGCTTAGAACCGGGGGGCTACAATGAGCAGTTCTTC
TRBD1	-	TRBV29-1	TRBJ1-2	CSVDGTEFNYGYTF	TGCAGCGTTGACGGGACAGAATTTAACTATGGCTACACCTTC
-	-	TRBV5-1	TRBJ2-3	CASSLAGVRGPSSTDTQYF	TGCGCCAGCAGCTTGGCCGGTGTGCGGGGTCCTTCAAGCACAGATACGCAGTATTTT
TRBD1	-	TRBV9	TRBJ2-5	CASSGSGTVQETQYF	TGTGCCAGCAGCGGATCCGGGACAGTCCAAGAGACCCAGTACTTC
-	few	TRBV27	TRBJ1-3	CASSRGTAAGNTIYF	TGTGCCAGCAGCCGGGGGACGGCTGCTGGAAACACCATATATTTT
-	-	TRBV10-1	TRBJ1-5	CASSRRATPGQPQHF	TGCGCCAGCAGCCGACGTGCGACCCCCGGTCAGCCCCAGCATTTT
TRBD1	-	TRBV2	TRBJ2-7	CASSRDRNSYEQYF	TGTGCCAGCAGTCGGGACAGAAATTCTTACGAGCAGTACTTC
TRBD1	-	TRBV27	TRBJ2-7	CASSLGQGSYEQYF	TGTGCCAGCAGTCTTGGACAGGGATCCTACGAGCAGTACTTC
TRBD1	once	TRBV19	TRBJ2-7	CASSMGQNREQYF	TGTGCCAGTAGTATGGGACAGAACCGCGAGCAGTACTTC